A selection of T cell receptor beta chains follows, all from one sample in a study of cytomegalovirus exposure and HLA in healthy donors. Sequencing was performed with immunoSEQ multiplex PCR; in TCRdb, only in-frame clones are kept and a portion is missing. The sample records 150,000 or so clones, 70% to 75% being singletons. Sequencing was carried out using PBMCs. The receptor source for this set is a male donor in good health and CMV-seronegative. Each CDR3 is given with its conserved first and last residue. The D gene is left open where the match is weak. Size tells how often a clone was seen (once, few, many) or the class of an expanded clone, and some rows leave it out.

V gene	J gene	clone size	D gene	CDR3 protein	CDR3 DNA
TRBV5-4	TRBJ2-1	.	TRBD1	CASSGRTGGMSYNEQFF	TGTGCCAGCAGCGGAAGGACAGGGGGTATGTCCTACAATGAGCAGTTCTTC
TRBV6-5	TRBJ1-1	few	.	CASSYGRWNTEAFF	TGTGCCAGCAGTTACGGCAGGTGGAACACTGAAGCTTTCTTT
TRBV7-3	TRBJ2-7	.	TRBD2	CASSPGTSGRYEQYF	TGTGCCAGCAGCCCCGGGACTAGCGGGAGGTACGAGCAGTACTTC
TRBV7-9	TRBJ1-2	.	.	CASSLAGQSYGYTF	TGTGCCAGCAGCTTAGCAGGACAGTCTTATGGCTACACCTTC
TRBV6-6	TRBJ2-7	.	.	CASSSSSYEQYF	TGTGCCAGCAGTTCCAGCTCCTACGAGCAGTACTTC
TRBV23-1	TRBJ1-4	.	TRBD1	CASSPRGQLNEKLFF	TGCGCCAGCAGTCCGAGGGGACAGCTAAATGAAAAACTGTTTTTT
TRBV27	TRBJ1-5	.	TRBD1	CASSPRTGVNQPQHF	TGTGCCAGCAGTCCGAGGACAGGGGTTAATCAGCCCCAGCATTTT
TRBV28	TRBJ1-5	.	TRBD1	CASSFWTGGAHQPQHF	TGTGCCAGCAGTTTTTGGACAGGGGGGGCCCATCAGCCCCAGCATTTT
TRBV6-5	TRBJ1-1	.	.	CASSNPGRMNTEAFF	TGTGCCAGCAGCAATCCGGGAAGGATGAACACTGAAGCTTTCTTT
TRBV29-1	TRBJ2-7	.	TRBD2	CSVEGPGGSHEQYF	TGCAGCGTTGAAGGGCCGGGGGGGAGCCACGAGCAGTACTTC
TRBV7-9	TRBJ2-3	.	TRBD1	CASSIRQGGDTQYF	TGTGCCAGCAGCATACGACAGGGGGGAGATACGCAGTATTTT
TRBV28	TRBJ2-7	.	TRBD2	CASSLYGRDSYEQYF	TGTGCCAGCAGTTTATACGGGAGGGACTCCTACGAGCAGTACTTC
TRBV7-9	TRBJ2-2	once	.	CASSLQVTNTGELFF	TGTGCCAGCAGCTTGCAGGTCACCAACACCGGGGAGCTGTTTTTT
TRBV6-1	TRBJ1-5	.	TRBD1	CASSEATGGSNQPQHF	TGTGCCAGCAGTGAAGCTACAGGGGGAAGCAATCAGCCCCAGCATTTT
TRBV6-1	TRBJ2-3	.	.	CASSSSGTLDTQYF	TGTGCCAGCAGTAGTTCCGGGACTTTGGATACGCAGTATTTT
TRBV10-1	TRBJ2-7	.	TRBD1	CASRPATGQTYEQYF	TGCGCCAGCAGGCCTGCGACAGGGCAAACCTACGAGCAGTACTTC
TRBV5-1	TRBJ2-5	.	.	CASSPENRVAKQYF	TGCGCCAGCAGCCCGGAAAACAGGGTAGCTAAGCAGTACTTC
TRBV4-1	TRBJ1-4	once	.	CASSQGQVNEKLFF	TGCGCCAGCAGCCAAGGGCAGGTTAATGAAAAACTGTTTTTT
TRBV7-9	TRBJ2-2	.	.	CASVWGPGELFF	TGTGCCAGCGTCTGGGGGCCCGGGGAGCTGTTTTTT
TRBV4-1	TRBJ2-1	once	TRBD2	CASSQGGAGGYEQFF	TGCGCCAGCAGCCAAGGGGGGGCGGGAGGTTATGAGCAGTTCTTC
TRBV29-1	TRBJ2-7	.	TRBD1	CSVLDRAAYEQYF	TGCAGCGTGCTGGACAGGGCTGCCTACGAGCAGTACTTC
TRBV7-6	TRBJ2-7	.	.	CASSHSAGSYEQYF	TGTGCCAGCAGCCACTCAGCAGGGTCCTACGAGCAGTACTTC
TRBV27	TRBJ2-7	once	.	CASSLGRGTGEQYF	TGTGCCAGCAGTTTAGGACGGGGGACGGGCGAGCAGTACTTC
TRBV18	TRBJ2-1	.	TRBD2	CASSLRTSGGVYNEQFF	TGTGCCAGCTCACTCCGGACTAGCGGGGGGGTTTACAATGAGCAGTTCTTC
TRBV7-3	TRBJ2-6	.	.	CASSLSGGSSGANVLTF	TGTGCCAGCAGCTTAAGCGGAGGAAGCTCTGGGGCCAACGTCCTGACTTTC
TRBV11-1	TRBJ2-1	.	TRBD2	CASSPSRLAGAYNEQFF	TGTGCCAGCAGCCCCTCGCGTCTGGCGGGAGCCTACAATGAGCAGTTCTTC
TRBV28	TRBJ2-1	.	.	CASRGDESRGYNEQFF	TGTGCCAGCAGGGGCGATGAAAGTCGTGGCTACAATGAGCAGTTCTTC
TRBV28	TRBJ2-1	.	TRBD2	CASSYPGLAGRQFF	TGTGCCAGCAGTTACCCCGGACTAGCGGGGAGGCAGTTCTTC
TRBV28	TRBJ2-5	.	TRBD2	CASRSLAGGDQETQYF	TGTGCCAGCAGATCGCTAGCGGGAGGGGATCAAGAGACCCAGTACTTC
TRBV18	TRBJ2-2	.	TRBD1	CASSPTGQGRTGELFF	TGTGCCAGCTCACCAACCGGACAGGGGAGGACCGGGGAGCTGTTTTTT
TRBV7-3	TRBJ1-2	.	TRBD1	CASSPQGGGSGYTF	TGTGCCAGCAGCCCACAGGGGGGAGGGAGTGGCTACACCTTC
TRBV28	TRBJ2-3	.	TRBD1	CASSSTYTRTGATDTQYF	TGTGCCAGCAGTTCAACCTATACCCGGACAGGGGCCACAGATACGCAGTATTTT
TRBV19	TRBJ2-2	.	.	CASSIPGWAGELFF	TGTGCCAGTAGTATTCCAGGGTGGGCCGGGGAGCTGTTTTTT
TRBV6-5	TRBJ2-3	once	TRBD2	CASAGGSTDTQYF	TGTGCCAGCGCGGGGGGGTCCACAGATACGCAGTATTTT
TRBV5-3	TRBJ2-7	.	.	CARSPRKSCEQYF	TGTGCCAGAAGCCCCCGAAAGAGTTGCGAGCAGTACTTC
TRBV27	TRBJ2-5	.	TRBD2	CASSLLGLAGEETQYF	TGTGCCAGCAGTTTGTTAGGACTAGCGGGAGAGGAGACCCAGTACTTC
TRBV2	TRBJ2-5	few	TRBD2	CASSDVGLAGERETQYF	TGTGCCAGCAGTGATGTGGGACTAGCGGGGGAGAGGGAGACCCAGTACTTC
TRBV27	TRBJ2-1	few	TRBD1	CASSSPFGQGKDEQFF	TGTGCCAGCAGTTCCCCCTTCGGACAGGGTAAGGATGAGCAGTTCTTC